These T cell receptor beta chains were read from a single sample in a study of blood T cell repertoires in COVID-19. Assay: immunoSEQ multiplex PCR; the TCRdb copy retains only in-frame clones and omits some. Counted here are over 300,000 clones, 87% occurring once; the ten biggest clones make up approximately 5%. The sequenced material came from PBMCs or T cells enriched from blood (not recorded which). The receptors were gathered from a woman aged 30 to 39 who had recovered from COVID-19. The CDR3 runs from the conserved cysteine through the conserved F or W. D genes are given only for firm matches. The size entry is marked missing in some rows and otherwise reads once, few, many or a size class.

TRBV14	TRBJ1-6	-	-	TGTGCCAGCAGCGCACTCTCGGGTTCACCCCTCCACTTT	CASSALSGSPLHF
TRBV19	TRBJ1-4	-	-	TGTGCCAGTAAAGTGGCAGGGTCTCGTATTGCTAATGAAAAACTGTTTTTT	CASKVAGSRIANEKLFF
TRBV30	TRBJ1-1	-	-	TGTGCCTGGAGTGTACAGTTAGGGGCCACTGAAGCTTTCTTT	CAWSVQLGATEAFF
TRBV5-1	TRBJ2-1	-	-	TGCGCCAGCAGCTTGCTGGGGCGCCTAGTCGATGAGCAGTTCTTC	CASSLLGRLVDEQFF
TRBV6-6	TRBJ2-6	-	TRBD1	TGTGCCAGCAGTCTGACCCCCGGGACAGGGATTCTTGGGGCCAACGTCCTGACTTTC	CASSLTPGTGILGANVLTF
TRBV12-5	TRBJ2-1	-	-	TGTGCTAGTGAGCCTGACTCCTACAATGAGCAGTTCTTC	CASEPDSYNEQFF
TRBV5-4	TRBJ1-6	few	TRBD1	TGTGCCAGCAGCTTGCAGGGGGTATATTCACCCCTCCACTTT	CASSLQGVYSPLHF
TRBV19	TRBJ2-7	-	-	TGTGCCAGTAGTACCGCCGGCTACGAGCAGTACTTC	CASSTAGYEQYF
TRBV6-1	TRBJ1-1	-	-	TGTGCCAGCAGTGACCAGGCCTCCACCACTGAAGCTTTCTTT	CASSDQASTTEAFF
TRBV7-2	TRBJ1-5	-	TRBD1	TGTGCCAGCAGTTACCTCGGGACAGTCAGTCAGCCCCAGCATTTT	CASSYLGTVSQPQHF
TRBV9	TRBJ2-1	-	-	TGTGCCAGCAGCGTAGGCGGGACAGAGTACAATGAGCAGTTCTTC	CASSVGGTEYNEQFF
TRBV5-1	TRBJ2-4	-	TRBD1	TGCGCCAGCAGCTTGGGCACAGGGGGGAACATTCAGTACTTC	CASSLGTGGNIQYF
TRBV5-1	TRBJ2-1	-	TRBD1	TGCGCCAGCAGCACTGACAGGGGTGGTGAGCAGTTCTTC	CASSTDRGGEQFF
TRBV2	TRBJ2-7	-	-	TGTGCCAGCAGTGAGAGCTCCTACGAGCAGTACTTC	CASSESSYEQYF
TRBV30	TRBJ1-2	-	TRBD1	TGTGCCAAGGGACAGGGGGACTATGGCTACACCTTC	CAKGQGDYGYTF
TRBV2	TRBJ1-1	few	-	TGTGCCAGCAGTTACAGGGTCATGAACACTGAAGCTTTCTTT	CASSYRVMNTEAFF
TRBV2	TRBJ1-1	-	-	TGTGCCAGCAGATTGGTGGAGCGGGGTAATTGGGGCACTGAAGCTTTCTTT	CASRLVERGNWGTEAFF
TRBV6-1	TRBJ1-5	-	-	TGTGCCAGCAGCCAGCGGGAGGGGAGCAATCAGCCCCAGCATTTT	CASSQREGSNQPQHF
TRBV5-4	TRBJ1-1	-	-	TGTGCCAGTTCAGCCGGGGGTGGGAAGTCGAACACTGAAGCTTTCTTT	CASSAGGGKSNTEAFF
TRBV19	TRBJ1-5	-	TRBD1	TGTGCCAGTAGGCGGGACAGTTCTAGCAATCAGCCCCAGCATTTT	CASRRDSSSNQPQHF
TRBV3-1/TRBV3-2	TRBJ1-1	-	TRBD1	TGTGCCAGCAGCCGCACAGGGGGAACGGGAACTGAAGCTTTCTTT	CASSRTGGTGTEAFF
TRBV6-2/TRBV6-3	TRBJ2-7	-	TRBD2	TGTGCCAGCAGTTACTCTCGGGGACTAGAATCGGGGACCGGGATCTTCGAGCAGTACTTC	CASSYSRGLESGTGIFEQYF
TRBV27	TRBJ1-1	-	TRBD1	TGTGCCAGCAGTTTTACAGGGGCGAACACTGAAGCTTTCTTT	CASSFTGANTEAFF
TRBV18	TRBJ2-3	-	-	TGTGCCAGCTCACCAGCGTGGTCCAGGGATACGCAGTATTTT	CASSPAWSRDTQYF
TRBV9	TRBJ1-4	-	-	TGTGCCAGCAGCCCTGGGGCTGGAGAAAAACTGTTTTTT	CASSPGAGEKLFF
TRBV5-4	TRBJ2-7	-	TRBD2	TGTGCCAGCAGCACCCGGACTAGCGGGGGCCTTTCCTACGAGCAGTACTTC	CASSTRTSGGLSYEQYF
TRBV10-2	TRBJ1-1	once	-	TGCGCCAGCAGTGTTGGACAGTTGAACACTGAAGCTTTCTTT	CASSVGQLNTEAFF
TRBV27	TRBJ2-3	-	TRBD2	TGTGCCAGCAGTCGCCTTCTACTAGCGGGGGGGCCTAGCACAGATACGCAGTATTTT	CASSRLLLAGGPSTDTQYF
TRBV3-1/TRBV3-2	TRBJ1-1	once	-	TGTGCCAGCAGCCCTCTAAGGGGGGGGACTGAAGCTTTCTTT	CASSPLRGGTEAFF
TRBV14	TRBJ2-3	-	TRBD2	TGTGCCAGCAGCCAAGGACTAGCGGGGGGGTCGAATACGCAGTATTTT	CASSQGLAGGSNTQYF
TRBV4-3	TRBJ1-3	-	-	TGCGCCAGCAGCCAAGAGCGCGGGCTCTCTGGAAACACCATATATTTT	CASSQERGLSGNTIYF
TRBV4-1	TRBJ1-6	-	TRBD1	TGCGCCAGCAGGCAAGACAGGGGCGCGCAGGGGGATTCACCCCTCCACTTT	CASRQDRGAQGDSPLHF